This T cell receptor beta chain is drawn from a study of T-cell reconstitution after alpha-beta-depleted transplantation in children. Notes on the study in general: About two months after transplant, alpha-beta T cells reportedly came from several hundred expanded graft clones. At one year after transplant, newly produced T cells mostly accounted for T-cell counts and diversity. The origin of high day-60 TCRbeta diversity in some patients lay in surviving recipient T cells and thymic progenitors.

This clonotype has at least ten counts. Antigen: not known. Library preparation (for TCRbeta) was performed with unique molecular identifiers. MiXCR, run by TCRdb on the PCR reads, gives a single entry per CDR3 protein. The sample holds hundreds of thousands of distinct CDR3 sequences; 13% are singletons and the top ten take about 2.2%. The CDR3 loop spans 15 amino acids. From germline, CDR1 is SGHAT and CDR2 FQNNGV. The V and J ends lost 1 base and 2 bases respectively, with 10 bases between them. The V and J genes are TRBV11-2 and TRBJ2-3; TRBD2 might be the D (5 bases). The sample here was PBMCs, mostly from graft donor cells, taken 360 days after TCRalphabeta/CD19-depleted stem cell transplant. The TCR originated in a male patient younger than 18 who had a stem cell transplant for acute myeloid leukemia, so the T cells may come from the graft donor. The CDR3 region has the DNA TGTGCCAGCAGCTTAGCGGGATCCCACACAGATACGCAGTATTTT. This translates into CASSLAGSHTDTQYF.